This T cell receptor beta chain came from a study of CD8 T cells in Susac syndrome. It was with random hexamers that about 0.45 to 1 ug RNA was reverse transcribed. Across 54 Vbeta and 13 Jbeta, immunoSEQ multiplex PCR amplified TCR beta CDR3. Via MiXCR, TCRdb re-called the immunoSEQ multiplex PCR reads, giving one row per CDR3 protein. This table holds some 200,000 distinct CDR3 sequences, nearly 95% found once. Treatment-naive patients with stable or active relapsing-remitting disease served as multiple sclerosis controls. The CD8+ and CD4+ T cells were negatively isolated, with the TEMRA cells enriched by FACS. The CDR3 runs 14 residues. Germline V gives CDR1 MNHEY, CDR2 SMNVEV (reference sequence). With V trimmed by 7 bases and J by 5 bases, 9 bases remained unmatched.

The source of this sequence is a human donor with multiple sclerosis. The sample comprised CD4+ T cells from PBMCs. The V call is TRBV27, the J call TRBJ1-1, with TRBD1 matching over 8 bases. DNA of the CDR3: TGTGCCAGCAACTCAGGGGGCGCGGGTACTGAAGCTTTCTTT. Translation: CASNSGGAGTEAFF.